This T cell receptor (beta chain) was sequenced for a study of blood T cell repertoires in COVID-19. As for the study in general: Both acute and convalescent COVID-19 samples were obtained from the United States, Italy and Spain. PBMCs, B-cell-depleted T cells, or T cells were the source of the cDNA or gDNA that made up the material.

Deletions cut 5 bases from V and 4 bases from J, with 12 bases between. The CDR3 length is 13 residues. Germline CDR1 and CDR2: SGHTA and FQGNSA. This clone was counted once. Some clones are missing from TCRdb's copy, which holds only in-frame ones; the method was immunoSEQ multiplex PCR. The sample lists around 71,000 clones, roughly four fifths occurring once. The genes are TRBV7-2 and TRBJ2-7; possible D gene TRBD1, 5 bases. Source material: peripheral blood. The origin of this receptor is a man in his 70s with acute or convalescent COVID-19. As DNA, the CDR3 is TGTGCCAGCAGCGCCAGGGTTCAGTACGAGCAGTACTTC. It specifies CASSARVQYEQYF.